This TCR beta chain was identified during a study of blood T cell repertoires in COVID-19. Study overall: The samples span acute and convalescent COVID-19 from the United States, Italy and Spain. Sample material is recorded as cDNA or gDNA derived from T cells, B-cell-depleted T cells, or PBMCs.

The CDR3 contains 13 residues. The germline V gene encodes CDR1 MNHEY and CDR2 SVGAGI. Between the trimmed V and J ends, which lost 6 bases and 0 bases, there was a span of 6 bases. Original processing methods: Nucleated cell counts were estimated from reference gene primer amplification. Profiled with immunoSEQ multiplex PCR; TCRdb holds only in-frame clones, not every one. The V and J calls and clone size were taken over from that table, and D and trimming were inferred from the DNA. The table lists under 65,000 clones, around 89% of them singletons, with over 1.2% in the top ten. Material: peripheral blood. The chain joins TRBV6-5 to TRBJ1-3, with no clear D. The sequence was collected from a man aged 60 to 69 with acute or convalescent COVID-19. The CDR3 sequence: CASRESSGNTIYF. For the CDR3, the DNA is TGTGCCAGCAGGGAGAGCTCTGGAAACACCATATATTTT.